This TCR beta chain was observed in a study of blood T cell repertoires in COVID-19. At the level of the study: Collection of acute and convalescent COVID-19 samples took place in the United States, Italy and Spain. Sample material is recorded as cDNA or gDNA derived from T cells, B-cell-depleted T cells, or PBMCs.

How the authors handled the data: Scientists estimated how many nucleated cells there were by amplifying reference gene primers. Clones were read by immunoSEQ multiplex PCR, and TCRdb kept only the in-frame ones, dropping some. That table gives V, J and clone size, and the DNA gave D and trimming. The sample carries over 65,000 clones, 86% recorded once. The germline CDR1 and CDR2 sequences are MNHEY and SMNVEV (reference sequence). The ends lost 7 bases at V and 0 bases at J; junction bases unmatched: 9. This CDR3 comprises 15 residues. The TCR originated in a man aged 50 to 59 with active or convalescent COVID-19. The chain joins TRBV27 to TRBJ2-7; 7 nucleotides match TRBD2. Input material: peripheral blood. The CDR3 here is CASTRTSGGSYEQYF. The CDR3 DNA sequence: TGTGCCAGCACCCGGACTAGTGGCGGCTCCTACGAGCAGTACTTC.